The 15 T cell receptor beta chains in this list originate from one sample, sequenced in a study of blood T cells in healthy people across ages (dated by TCRdb to between 2014 and 2017). The protocol used for the library was 5' RACE. Sequencing relied on an Illumina HiSeq 2500. A second PCR of roughly 6 to 11 cycles was run with a J-beta primer mix and a sample-barcoded 5' primer. The public reads were reprocessed in TCRdb via fastp at Q25 and MiXCR, keeping in-frame beta chains. Under each unique CDR3 protein, matching rows form one entry showing the most common genes and DNA. Counted in this sample were about 1.5 million distinct CDR3 sequences; about 42% of them appeared once. In total, the top ten clones hold about 4.1% of the sample. Sequencing used blood. These receptors originate from a woman aged 18-29 years in good health.

This chain connects TRBV4-2 to TRBJ2-2, with 15 positions matching TRBD2. The CDR3 sequence is 21 residues long. Losses at the gene ends were 2 bases for V and 4 bases for J; bases not matched to a gene: 14. Germline V gene data show CDR1 as LGHNA and CDR2 as YNFKEQ. CDR3 in amino acids: CASSQWTGAWTSGRATGELFF. CDR3 sequence (DNA): TGTGCCAGCAGCCAATGGACAGGGGCGTGGACTAGCGGGAGGGCCACCGGGGAGCTGTTTTTT.

This chain uses TRBV4-2 with TRBJ2-4; unclear D gene. The J call may be mistaken, given a closer DNA end match to TRBJ2-7. Germline V gene lookup returns CDR1 LGHNA and CDR2 YNFKEQ. The CDR3 consists of 12 residues. The CDR3 nucleotides read TGTGCCAGCAGCCAACAGTTCGGCGAGCAGTACTTC. Amino acid sequence: CASSQQFGEQYF.

The gene calls are TRBV12-3 or TRBV12-4 and TRBJ1-4, with D possibly TRBD1 on 6 matching bases. The CDR3 runs 13 residues. Trimming stripped 7 bases from V and 7 bases from J, with 13 bases between. CDR3 nucleotide sequence: TGTGCCAGCACACCTTGGACAGCTGAAAAACTGTTTTTT. Amino acids: CASTPWTAEKLFF.

The chain joins TRBV9 to TRBJ1-2; 9 positions match TRBD1. V lost 3 bases and J lost 4; bases outside the gene matches: 13. The CDR3 consists of 17 residues. In germline, CDR1 is SGDLS, CDR2 YYNGEE. The DNA of the CDR3 is TGTGCCAGCAGCGCCTCCGCCCGGGACAGGGAGGGCTATGGCTACACCTTC. Protein: CASSASARDREGYGYTF.

The chain couples TRBV27 to TRBJ1-4; D not resolved. Germline lookup yields CDR1 MNHEY and CDR2 SMNVEV (reference sequence). This CDR3 spans 14 amino acids. The ends were cut back, 2 bases at V and 8 bases at J, with 12 bases in the middle. CDR3 bases: TGTGCCAGCAGTTTAGGCTTCCGCAGGGAAAAACTGTTTTTT. Translating it yields CASSLGFRREKLFF.

This clonotype was seen a few times. The V gene is TRBV4-1, the J gene TRBJ2-4; D may be TRBD1 (6 bases). The V end was cut by 6 bases, the J end by 1 base, with 13 bases between. Germline lookup yields CDR1 MGHRA and CDR2 YSYEKL. CDR3 size: 15 residues. CDR3 amino acids: CASSVTGTAKNIQYF. The DNA for the CDR3 is TGCGCCAGCAGTGTTACAGGGACGGCCAAAAACATTCAGTACTTC.

This clonotype was counted between two and nine times. The rearrangement joins TRBV27 to TRBJ2-7, with D uncertain. Trimming stripped 5 bases from V and 1 base from J, with 9 bases between. The CDR3 covers 13 residues. Germline-derived CDR1 and CDR2 are MNHEY and SMNVEV (reference sequence). The CDR3 is CASSVRRSYEQYF. CDR3 bases: TGTGCCAGCAGTGTACGCCGGTCCTACGAGCAGTACTTC.

This clonotype was counted a few times. The V gene is TRBV4-3, the J gene TRBJ2-3; the match to TRBD2 covers 14 bases. This CDR3 has 17 amino acids. Germline trimming cut 4 bases from V and 4 bases from J; bases unmatched to any gene: 7. Germline CDR1 reads LGHNA; CDR2 reads YSLEER. Here the CDR3 DNA reads TGCGCCAGCAGCCTGACAGGACTAGCGGGGGGTTCAGATACGCAGTATTTT. It codes for CASSLTGLAGGSDTQYF.

This clonotype was counted only a few times. This chain connects TRBV5-1 to TRBJ1-1, with D possibly being TRBD1 (5 bases). The CDR3 is made up of 15 amino acids. With 4 bases removed from V and 1 base from J, the gap between germline ends came to 14 bases. In germline, CDR1 is SGHRS, CDR2 YFSETQ. This CDR3 is CASSHPDRTNTEAFF. In nucleotides, the CDR3 is TGCGCCAGCAGCCATCCTGACAGAACGAACACTGAAGCTTTCTTT.

This clonotype was counted only a few times. A much larger clone differs by one base, so this may be a read error. The chain combines TRBV28 with TRBJ1-2; no clear D. Germline V gene sequence: CDR1 MDHEN, CDR2 SYDVKM. The CDR3 runs 13 residues. With 0 bases removed from V and 4 bases from J, the gap between germline ends came to 6 bases. The CDR3 coding sequence is TGTGCCAGCAGTTTATGGGGAGGCTATGGCTACACCTTC. It is translated as CASSLWGGYGYTF.

This clonotype was detected only a few times. In nucleotides, the CDR3 is TGCAGCGTCATGGGGACAGAGGATTACAATGAGCAGTACTTC. It yields the protein CSVMGTEDYNEQYF. V is TRBV29-1 and J is TRBJ2-5; 7 nucleotides line up with TRBD1. The CDR3 sequence is 14 residues long. The V gene end was trimmed by 6 bases and the J gene end by 11 bases; junction bases not matched to a gene: 18. From germline, CDR1 is SQVTM and CDR2 ANQGSEA.

This chain links TRBV2 with TRBJ1-4, with 7 nucleotides matching TRBD1. V lost 3 bases and J lost 5; bases outside the gene matches: 6. This CDR3 is built from 15 residues. Germline values: CDR1 SNHLY, CDR2 FYNNEI. CDR3 nucleotide sequence: TGTGCCAGCAGTGACAAGGGGGCCCCGAATGAAAAACTGTTTTTT. It encodes CASSDKGAPNEKLFF.

The chain combines TRBV12-3 or TRBV12-4 with TRBJ2-1; D possibly corresponds to TRBD2 (5 bases). Trimming pared 7 bases from V and 3 bases from J, leaving 19 bases between. The length of the CDR3 is 16 residues. The CDR3 DNA reads as TGTGCCAGCACCCCGTCTGGGCGGGCCAGCTACAATGAGCAGTTCTTC. This codes for CASTPSGRASYNEQFF.

This clonotype occurred a few times. The chain employs TRBV7-2 and TRBJ2-5; no firm D call. This CDR3 is 13 amino acids long. Germline V lookup: CDR1 SGHTA, CDR2 FQGNSA. V was trimmed by 1 base and J by 5 bases, leaving 8 bases between them. In nucleotides, the CDR3 is TGTGCCAGCAGCTTAGATACCGTCGAGACCCAGTACTTC. It is translated as CASSLDTVETQYF. The entire variable domain, with the rest obtained from reference TRBV7-2 and TRBJ2-5, is as follows: GAGVSQSPSNKVTEKGKDVELRCDPISGHTALYWYRQSLGQGLEFLIYFQGNSAPDKSGLPSDRFSAERTGGSVSTLTIQRTQQEDSAVYLCASSLDTVETQYFGPGTRLLVL.

The rearrangement uses TRBV11-2 and TRBJ1-2, with TRBD1 as a possible D gene (5 bases). CDR3 length equals 14 residues. The V gene lost 5 bases and the J gene lost 9 bases, with 19 bases spanning the gap. Germline V gene lookup returns CDR1 SGHAT and CDR2 FQNNGV. The CDR3 sequence is CASSPTQEGRRYTF. The CDR3 DNA reads as TGTGCCAGCAGCCCAACGCAGGAGGGGCGACGCTACACCTTC.